This is a list of T cell receptor beta chains from one sample in a study of blood T cells in healthy people across ages. Each CDR3 protein is one row after TCRdb ran MiXCR on the 5' RACE reads. Among around 1,700,000 distinct CDR3 sequences listed, about 28% were seen once. The sequenced sample consisted of blood. All receptors derive from a woman aged 25 to 45 in good health. Both conserved end residues are part of each CDR3. Fields, in order: clone size, V gene, J gene, D gene, CDR3 protein, CDR3 DNA. A D gene is named only where the DNA matches it firmly. Size values are once, few and many counts, or a class for expanded clones, and some rows have none.

many	TRBV5-1	TRBJ2-1	TRBD2	CASSPGTSGASSYNEQFF	TGCGCCAGCAGCCCTGGGACTAGCGGGGCCAGCTCCTACAATGAGCAGTTCTTC
few	TRBV12-3/TRBV12-4	TRBJ1-1	NA	CASRFYRTENTEAFF	TGTGCCAGCCGATTCTACCGGACAGAGAACACTGAAGCTTTCTTT
NA	TRBV12-3/TRBV12-4	TRBJ1-2	TRBD1	CASSHDRGGREYGYTF	TGTGCCAGCAGTCATGACAGGGGAGGTAGAGAATATGGCTACACCTTC
NA	TRBV9	TRBJ2-7	NA	CASSPHQFREQYF	TGTGCCAGCAGCCCTCATCAGTTCCGCGAGCAGTACTTC
NA	TRBV15	TRBJ2-1	NA	CATSRDPGTLSNEQFF	TGTGCCACCAGCAGAGATCCGGGGACACTAAGCAATGAGCAGTTCTTC
NA	TRBV29-1	TRBJ2-4	NA	CSVWGGLRDIQYF	TGCAGCGTCTGGGGGGGCCTTAGGGACATTCAGTACTTC
NA	TRBV29-1	TRBJ2-5	TRBD2	CSSRGGVGQETQYF	TGCAGCTCCCGGGGGGGTGTGGGACAAGAGACCCAGTACTTC
few	TRBV24-1	TRBJ2-1	NA	CATSARFANEQFF	TGTGCCACCAGTGCGAGGTTTGCGAATGAGCAGTTCTTC
NA	TRBV6-5	TRBJ2-7	NA	CASSRQTASSYEQYF	TGTGCCAGCAGTCGACAGACTGCAAGCTCCTACGAGCAGTACTTC
NA	TRBV11-2	TRBJ2-5	TRBD2	CASSPSILQAGEQETQYF	TGTGCCAGCAGCCCTTCGATTCTGCAAGCGGGGGAACAAGAGACCCAGTACTTC
NA	TRBV12-3/TRBV12-4	TRBJ2-1	TRBD1	CASSPAQGAAYNEQFF	TGTGCCAGCAGTCCCGCGCAGGGGGCCGCCTACAATGAGCAGTTCTTC
NA	TRBV24-1	TRBJ2-5	TRBD1	CATSDLDDRQGGEQYF	TGTGCCACCAGTGATTTGGACGACCGACAGGGCGGTGAGCAGTACTTC
NA	TRBV12-3/TRBV12-4	TRBJ1-2	NA	CASSQTADYGYTF	TGTGCCAGCAGCCAGACAGCGGACTATGGCTACACCTTC
NA	TRBV20-1	TRBJ2-5	TRBD2	CSARVGTSFQETQYF	TGCAGTGCTAGAGTTGGGACTAGCTTTCAAGAGACCCAGTACTTC